This T cell receptor beta chain was retrieved from a study of beta chain features in type 1 diabetes (dated by TCRdb to 2016 to 2018). Study-level background: Patients and healthy donors did not differ in mean age, gender distribution, total cell number or subset yield. In the study, TCRB repertoires of sorted circulating CD4+ T cell subsets from recently diagnosed type 1 diabetes patients were compared with those of matched healthy donors. A total of about 110 million sorted cells were examined across all samples, and the number of cells per subset was strongly correlated with RNA yield. Naive and central memory subsets were obtained from all 30 or so donors, but regulatory and stem cell-like memory subsets were isolated from only 8 patients and roughly 8 healthy donors.

Taken from the germline V gene, the CDR1 and CDR2 loops are SGHTA and FQGNSA. Spanning cysteine to phenylalanine, the CDR3 consists of 16 amino acids. Only CDR3 DNA remains: 48 bases, in frame from the first base. Clipping removes 3 bases from V and 4 bases from J, with 5 as the unmatched junction base count. This clone turned up a few times. Its antigen is currently not known. No much larger clone exists at a distance of one base, and base qualities are not known. The entire amount of isolated RNA was reverse transcribed using the High Capacity cDNA Reverse Transcription Kit, so the sequenced TCRB transcripts were expressed ones. Deep immunoSEQ sequencing was performed on naive, central memory and regulatory T cell samples, with an average of approximately 3.9 million total reads per sample. Sorted cells were lysed in RLT buffer, and RNA was extracted using DNase-treated RNeasy Micro or Mini kits according to cell number. Each cell subset was processed on its own to prevent cross-contamination, while patient and healthy donor samples were processed together. Using the immunoSEQ multiplex PCR, TCRB sequences were amplified from cDNA into 87-bp fragments spanning the CDR3 region. Sequencing of the amplicons was performed on the Illumina HiSeq platform. Turning to the authors' computational methods: Synthetic template baselines were used to correct PCR bias computationally, reads within Hamming distance 2 were collapsed, and singletons that could not be merged were discarded. By aligning reads against IMGT, V, D and J genes, CDR3 length, and insertions or deletions at six rearrangement sites were assigned. Within each subset, clonotype counts were normalized to the number of sorted cells before true diversity and Gini coefficients were calculated with the tcR R package. Repertoire sharing was quantified using the overlap coefficient calculated on TCRB nucleotide sequences. In TCRdb, the immuneACCESS table is reduced to in-frame sequences with V and J assigned. These tables do not hold every clone; where another copy was compared, an unresolved V gene accounts for under half, and the others remain unexplained. That table gives V, J and clone size, and the DNA gave D and trimming. A total of around 190,000 clones appear in this sample, around an eighth of them only once. The top ten clonotypes cover 0.62% of the sample.

Each donor gave one peripheral blood draw, averaging roughly 100 mL, which was collected into heparinised tubes. A BD FACSAria II and a panel including CD45RO, CCR7, CD25, CD127, CD95 and CD27 were used to sort naive, central memory, regulatory and stem cell-like memory CD4+ T cells. Purity was above 98% for every sorted population. PBMCs were isolated immediately by Lymphoprep density gradient centrifugation and stained directly without culture. Samples were stained and sorted in pairs, with one healthy donor and one patient per experiment, so that batch effects were minimized. Summary of the overall study and its limitations: Only small numbers of individuals were included in the HLA sub-analyses, which left unresolved whether HLA type had any influence on TCRB rearrangement. At VDJ recombination sites, type 1 diabetes patients had fewer insertions and more deleted nucleotides, which implies abnormalities in thymic rearrangement. Sequencing cDNA rather than genomic DNA could over-represent highly expressing activated cells, although activation and CD3 levels did not differ between groups. PCR may preferentially amplify shorter templates, but because patient and control samples were amplified and corrected together, any resulting skew would affect both groups equally. The naive, central memory and regulatory TCRB repertoires appeared to resemble one another more closely among patients than among healthy donors. A moderate but significant shortening of TCRB CDR3 length was observed in type 1 diabetes patients in all four CD4+ subsets.

The sample taken for sequencing was central memory CD4+ T cells from blood. The chain was built from TRBV7-2 and TRBJ2-1; a stretch of 11 junction bases matches TRBD2. This sequence was found in a woman aged 18-35 years in good health. The nucleotides read TGTGCCAGCAGCTTTACCGGGACTAGCGGTTACAATGAGCAGTTCTTC. Its amino acids are CASSFTGTSGYNEQFF. The reference TRBV7-2 and TRBJ2-1 proteins fill in what lies around the CDR3, so the full variable domain reads GAGVSQSPSNKVTEKGKDVELRCDPISGHTALYWYRQSLGQGLEFLIYFQGNSAPDKSGLPSDRFSAERTGGSVSTLTIQRTQQEDSAVYLCASSFTGTSGYNEQFFGPGTRLTVL.